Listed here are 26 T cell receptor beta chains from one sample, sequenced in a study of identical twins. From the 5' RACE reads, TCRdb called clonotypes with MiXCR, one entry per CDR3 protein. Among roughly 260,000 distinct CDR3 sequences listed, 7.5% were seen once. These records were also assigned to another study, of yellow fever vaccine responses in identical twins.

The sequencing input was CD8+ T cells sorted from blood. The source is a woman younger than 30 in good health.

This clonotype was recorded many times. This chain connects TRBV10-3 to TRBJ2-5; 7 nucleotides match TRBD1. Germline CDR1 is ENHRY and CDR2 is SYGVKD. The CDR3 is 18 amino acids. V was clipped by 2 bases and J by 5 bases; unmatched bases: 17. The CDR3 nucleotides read TGTGCCATCAGTGAGGCGTCGGGACAGCGATACACGGAGGAGACCCAGTACTTC. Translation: CAISEASGQRYTEETQYF.

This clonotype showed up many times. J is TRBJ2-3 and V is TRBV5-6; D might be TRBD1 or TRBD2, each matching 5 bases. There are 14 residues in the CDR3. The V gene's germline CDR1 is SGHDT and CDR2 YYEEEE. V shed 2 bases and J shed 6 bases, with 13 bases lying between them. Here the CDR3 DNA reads TGTGCCAGCAGCTTTCGGGAAGGGGAGGATACGCAGTATTTT. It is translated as CASSFREGEDTQYF.

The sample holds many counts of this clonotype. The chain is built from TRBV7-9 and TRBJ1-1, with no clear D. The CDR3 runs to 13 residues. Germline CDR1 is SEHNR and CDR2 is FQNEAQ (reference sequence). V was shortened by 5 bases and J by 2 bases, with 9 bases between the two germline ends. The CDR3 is CASSQNLNTEAFF. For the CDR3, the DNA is TGTGCCAGCAGCCAGAATCTTAACACTGAAGCTTTCTTT. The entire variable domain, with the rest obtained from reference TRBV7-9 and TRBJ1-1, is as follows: DTGVSQNPRHKITKRGQNVTFRCDPISEHNRLYWYRQTLGQGPEFLTYFQNEAQLEKSRLLSDRFSAERPKGSFSTLEIQRTEQGDSAMYLCASSQNLNTEAFFGQGTRLTVV.

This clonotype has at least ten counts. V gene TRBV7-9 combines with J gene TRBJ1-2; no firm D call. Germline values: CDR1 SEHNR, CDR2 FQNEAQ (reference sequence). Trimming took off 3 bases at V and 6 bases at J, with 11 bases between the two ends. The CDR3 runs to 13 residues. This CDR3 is CASSFIGRDGYTF. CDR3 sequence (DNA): TGTGCCAGCAGCTTTATAGGTCGGGATGGCTACACCTTC. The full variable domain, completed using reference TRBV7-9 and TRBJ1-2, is DTGVSQNPRHKITKRGQNVTFRCDPISEHNRLYWYRQTLGQGPEFLTYFQNEAQLEKSRLLSDRFSAERPKGSFSTLEIQRTEQGDSAMYLCASSFIGRDGYTFGSGTRLTVV.

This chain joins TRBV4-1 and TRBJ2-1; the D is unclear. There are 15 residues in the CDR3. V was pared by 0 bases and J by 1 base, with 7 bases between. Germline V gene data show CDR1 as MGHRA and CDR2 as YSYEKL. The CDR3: CASSQDSPSYNEQFF. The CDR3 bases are TGCGCCAGCAGCCAAGATAGCCCGTCCTACAATGAGCAGTTCTTC.

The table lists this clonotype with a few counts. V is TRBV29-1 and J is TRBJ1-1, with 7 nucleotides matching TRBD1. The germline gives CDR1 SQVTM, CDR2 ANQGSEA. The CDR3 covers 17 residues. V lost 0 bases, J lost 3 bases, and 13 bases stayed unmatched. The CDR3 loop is CSVEEFAPGQSHTEAFF. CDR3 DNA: TGCAGCGTTGAAGAGTTCGCTCCGGGACAGTCTCACACTGAAGCTTTCTTT.

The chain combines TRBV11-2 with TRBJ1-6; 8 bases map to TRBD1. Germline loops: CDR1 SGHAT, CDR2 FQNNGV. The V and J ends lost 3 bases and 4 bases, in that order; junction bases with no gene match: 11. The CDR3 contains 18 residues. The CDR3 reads CASSFGPGTGGYNSPLHF. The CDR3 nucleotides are TGTGCCAGCAGCTTTGGGCCCGGCACAGGGGGTTATAATTCACCCCTCCACTTT.

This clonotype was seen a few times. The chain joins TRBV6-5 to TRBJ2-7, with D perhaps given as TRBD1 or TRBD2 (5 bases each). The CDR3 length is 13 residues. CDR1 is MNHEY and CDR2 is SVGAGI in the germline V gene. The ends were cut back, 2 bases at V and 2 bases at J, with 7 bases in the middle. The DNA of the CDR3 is TGTGCCAGCAGTTACCGGGGCACCTACGAGCAGTACTTC. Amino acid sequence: CASSYRGTYEQYF.

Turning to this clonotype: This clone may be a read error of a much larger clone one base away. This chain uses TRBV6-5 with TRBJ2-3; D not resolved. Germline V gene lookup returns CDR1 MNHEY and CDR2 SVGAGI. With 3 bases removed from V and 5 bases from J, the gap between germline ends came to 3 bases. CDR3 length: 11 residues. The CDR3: CASSYRDTQYF. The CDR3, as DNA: TGTGCCAGCAGTTATAGAGATACGCAGTATTTT.

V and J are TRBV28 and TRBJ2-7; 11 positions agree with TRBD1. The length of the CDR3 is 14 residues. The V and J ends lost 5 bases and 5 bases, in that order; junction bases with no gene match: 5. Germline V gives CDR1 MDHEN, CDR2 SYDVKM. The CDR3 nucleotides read TGTGCCAGCAGTCGACGGGACAGGGGGAACGAGCAGTACGTC. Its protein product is CASSRRDRGNEQYV.

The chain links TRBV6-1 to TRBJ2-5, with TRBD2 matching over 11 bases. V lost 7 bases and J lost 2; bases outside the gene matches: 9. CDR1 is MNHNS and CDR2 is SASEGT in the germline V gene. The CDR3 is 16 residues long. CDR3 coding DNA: TGTGCCAGCATAAGTGGGCTAGCGGGAGGACAAGAGACCCAGTACTTC. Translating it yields CASISGLAGGQETQYF.

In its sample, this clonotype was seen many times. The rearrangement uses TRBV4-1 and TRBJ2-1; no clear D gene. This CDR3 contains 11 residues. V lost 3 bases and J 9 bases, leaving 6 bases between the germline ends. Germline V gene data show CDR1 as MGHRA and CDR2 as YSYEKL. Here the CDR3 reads CASSHHIEQFF. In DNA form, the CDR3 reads TGCGCCAGCAGCCATCATATTGAGCAGTTCTTC.

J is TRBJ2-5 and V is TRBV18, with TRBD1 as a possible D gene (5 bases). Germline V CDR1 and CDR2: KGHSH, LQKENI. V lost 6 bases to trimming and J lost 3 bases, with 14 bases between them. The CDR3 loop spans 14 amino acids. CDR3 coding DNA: TGTGCCAGCTCCGACGATTGGGGCGAAGAGACCCAGTACTTC. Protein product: CASSDDWGEETQYF.

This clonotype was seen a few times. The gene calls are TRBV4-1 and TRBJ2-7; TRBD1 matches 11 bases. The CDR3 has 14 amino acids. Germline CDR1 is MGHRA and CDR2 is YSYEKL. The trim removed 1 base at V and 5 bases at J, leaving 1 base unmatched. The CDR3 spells CASSQGTGGDEQYF. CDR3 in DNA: TGCGCCAGCAGCCAAGGGACAGGGGGCGACGAGCAGTACTTC.

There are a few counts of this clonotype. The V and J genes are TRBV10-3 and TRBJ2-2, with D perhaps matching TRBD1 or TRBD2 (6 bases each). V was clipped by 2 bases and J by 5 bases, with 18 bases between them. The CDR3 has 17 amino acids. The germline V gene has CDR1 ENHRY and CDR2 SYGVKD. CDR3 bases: TGTGCCATCAGTGAGCGGGGGCACCTTTGGGTGACCGGGGAGCTGTTTTTT. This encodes CAISERGHLWVTGELFF.

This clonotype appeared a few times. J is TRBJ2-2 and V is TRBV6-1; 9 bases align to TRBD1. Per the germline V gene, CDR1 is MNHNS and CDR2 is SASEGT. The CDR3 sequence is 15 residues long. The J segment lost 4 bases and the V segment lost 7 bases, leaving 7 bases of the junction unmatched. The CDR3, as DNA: TGTGCCAGCAAACCTGACAGGGGGTCCACCGGGGAGCTGTTTTTT. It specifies CASKPDRGSTGELFF.

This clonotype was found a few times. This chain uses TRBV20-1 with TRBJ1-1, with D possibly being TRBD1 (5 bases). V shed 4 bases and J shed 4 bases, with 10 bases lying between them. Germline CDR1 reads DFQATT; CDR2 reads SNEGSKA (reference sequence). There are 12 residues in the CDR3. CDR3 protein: CSAKQDVTEAFF. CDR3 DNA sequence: TGCAGTGCTAAACAGGATGTCACTGAAGCTTTCTTT.

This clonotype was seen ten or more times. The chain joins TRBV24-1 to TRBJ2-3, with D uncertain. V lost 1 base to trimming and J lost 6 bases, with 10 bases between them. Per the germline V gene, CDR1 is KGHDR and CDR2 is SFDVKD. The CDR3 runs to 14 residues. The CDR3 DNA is TGTGCCACCAGTGATTTTACTCTGGCGGATACGCAGTATTTT. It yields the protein CATSDFTLADTQYF.

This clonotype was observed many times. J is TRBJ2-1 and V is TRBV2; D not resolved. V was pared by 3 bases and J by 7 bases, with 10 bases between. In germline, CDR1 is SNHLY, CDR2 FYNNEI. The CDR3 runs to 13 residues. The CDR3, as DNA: TGTGCCAGCAGTGACTCCCCAGCGAATGAGCAGTTCTTC. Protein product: CASSDSPANEQFF.

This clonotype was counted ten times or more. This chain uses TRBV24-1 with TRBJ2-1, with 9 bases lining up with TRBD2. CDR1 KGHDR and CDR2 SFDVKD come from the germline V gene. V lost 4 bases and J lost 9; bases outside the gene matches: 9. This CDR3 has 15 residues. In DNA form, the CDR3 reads TGTGCCACCAGTGACTGGACTAGCGTTTATGGTGAGCAGTTCTTC. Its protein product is CATSDWTSVYGEQFF.

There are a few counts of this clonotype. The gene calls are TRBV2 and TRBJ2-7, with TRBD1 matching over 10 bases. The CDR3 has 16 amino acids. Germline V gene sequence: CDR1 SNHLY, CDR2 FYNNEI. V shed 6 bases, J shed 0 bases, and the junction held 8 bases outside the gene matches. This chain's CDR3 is CASSPGQGPSSYEQYF. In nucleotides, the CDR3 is TGTGCCAGCAGCCCGGGACAGGGGCCCAGCTCCTACGAGCAGTACTTC.

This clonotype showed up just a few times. In DNA form, the CDR3 reads TGCAGTGCTAGAGACTCGGGGGGTACGAACACCGGGGAGCTGTTTTTT. Its translation is CSARDSGGTNTGELFF. This rearrangement joins TRBV20-1 to TRBJ2-2, with 7 nucleotides matching TRBD2. This CDR3 contains 16 residues. J lost 0 bases, V lost 0 bases, and 4 bases had no gene match. In germline, CDR1 is DFQATT, CDR2 SNEGSKA (reference sequence).

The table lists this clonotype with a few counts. The CDR3 bases are TGCGCCAGCAGCCACCGGGACGGTTCCTACGAGCAGTACTTC. Residues: CASSHRDGSYEQYF. This sequence joins TRBV4-1 and TRBJ2-7, with D perhaps matching TRBD1 or TRBD2 (5 bases each). CDR1 is MGHRA, CDR2 YSYEKL, per germline. With 3 bases removed from V and 1 base from J, the gap between germline ends came to 10 bases. CDR3 size: 14 residues.

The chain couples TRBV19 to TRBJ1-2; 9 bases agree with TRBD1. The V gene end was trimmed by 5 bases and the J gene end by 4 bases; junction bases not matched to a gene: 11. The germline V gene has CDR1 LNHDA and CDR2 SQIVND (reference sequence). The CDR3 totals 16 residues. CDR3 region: CASSWDRDRPSYGYTF. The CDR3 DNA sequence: TGTGCCAGTAGTTGGGACAGGGATCGTCCCAGCTATGGCTACACCTTC.

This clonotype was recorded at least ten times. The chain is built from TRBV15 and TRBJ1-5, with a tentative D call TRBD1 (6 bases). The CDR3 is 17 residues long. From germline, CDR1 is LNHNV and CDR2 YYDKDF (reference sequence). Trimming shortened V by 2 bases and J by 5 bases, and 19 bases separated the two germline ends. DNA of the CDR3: TGTGCCACCAGCAGATCCCTTGGCGACAGGAGAGATCAGCCCCAGCATTTT. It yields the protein CATSRSLGDRRDQPQHF.

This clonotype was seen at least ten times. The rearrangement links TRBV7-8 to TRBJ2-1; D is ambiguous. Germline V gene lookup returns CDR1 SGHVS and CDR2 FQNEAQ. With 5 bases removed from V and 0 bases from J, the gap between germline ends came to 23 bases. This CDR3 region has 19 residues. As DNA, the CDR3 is TGTGCCAGCAGCCCCGGGTGGGGTAACCTCGAGAGCTCCTACAATGAGCAGTTCTTC. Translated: CASSPGWGNLESSYNEQFF.